This TCR beta chain was found in a study of shared clonotypes between healthy human individuals. Study-level background: Donor composition was two women and three men, aged 18 to 49. General study findings and limits: Exclusively blood specimens were collected; tissue repertoires likely differ.

Assay: immunoSEQ multiplex PCR; the TCRdb copy retains only in-frame clones and omits some. Here the sample spans roughly 2.1 million clones, 85% to 95% being singletons. Trimming removed 5 bases from V and 4 bases from J; junction bases left unmatched: 8. The germline gives CDR1 PRHDT, CDR2 FYEKMQ (reference sequence). The CDR3 extends over 14 amino acids. As regards this clone: Its antigen is unknown.

Naive CD8 cells comprised CD45RO-negative, CCR7-positively selected cells, excluding terminally differentiated effector memory CD45RA+ cells. The source is a man between 18 and 35 years old in good health. Some clones in this sample may be carry-over from other donors' samples. This sequence joins TRBV13 and TRBJ2-7, with 7 bases aligning to TRBD2. The material sequenced was naive CD8+ T cells from PBMCs. This CDR3 is CASSPSGKGYEQYF. CDR3 in DNA: TGTGCCAGCAGCCCCAGCGGGAAGGGGTACGAGCAGTACTTC.